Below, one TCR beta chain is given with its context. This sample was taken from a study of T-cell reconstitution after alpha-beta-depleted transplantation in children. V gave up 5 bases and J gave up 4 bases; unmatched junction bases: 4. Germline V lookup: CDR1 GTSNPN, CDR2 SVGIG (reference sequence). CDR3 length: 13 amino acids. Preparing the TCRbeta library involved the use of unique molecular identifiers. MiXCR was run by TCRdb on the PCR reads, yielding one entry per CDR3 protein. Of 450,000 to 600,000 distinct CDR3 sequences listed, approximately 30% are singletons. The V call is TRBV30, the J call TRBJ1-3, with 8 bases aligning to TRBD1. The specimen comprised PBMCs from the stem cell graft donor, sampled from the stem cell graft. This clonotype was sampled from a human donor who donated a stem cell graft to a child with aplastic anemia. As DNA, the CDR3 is TGTGCCTGGGGTACAGGGGGAGGAAACACCATATATTTT. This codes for CAWGTGGGNTIYF.